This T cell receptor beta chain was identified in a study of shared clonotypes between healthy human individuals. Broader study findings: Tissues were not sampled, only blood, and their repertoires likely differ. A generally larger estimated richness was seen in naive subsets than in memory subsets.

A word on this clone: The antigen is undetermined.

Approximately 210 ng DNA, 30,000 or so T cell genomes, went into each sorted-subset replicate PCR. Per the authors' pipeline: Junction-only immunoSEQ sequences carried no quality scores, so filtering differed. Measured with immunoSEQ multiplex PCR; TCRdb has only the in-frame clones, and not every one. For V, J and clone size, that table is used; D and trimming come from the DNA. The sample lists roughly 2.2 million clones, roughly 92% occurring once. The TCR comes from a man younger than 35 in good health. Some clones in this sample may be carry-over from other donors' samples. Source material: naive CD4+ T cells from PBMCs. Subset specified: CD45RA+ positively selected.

The CDR3: CASSQTTRTVATNEKLFF. Here the CDR3 DNA reads TGTGCCAGCAGCCAGACTACCCGGACAGTTGCAACTAATGAAAAACTGTTTTTT. The rearrangement links TRBV4-2 to TRBJ1-4; TRBD1 is a possible D gene (6 bases). The CDR3 length is 18 residues. Trimming took 3 bases from V and 0 from J, leaving 17 bases between them. The germline CDR1 and CDR2 sequences are LGHNA and YNFKEQ.